The 29 T cell receptor beta chains below were found in one sample sequenced in a study of CD8+ T cells in alopecia areata. The sample's treatment: oral pan-JAK inhibitor, 5-10 mg twice daily. Reverse transcribed after extraction, RNA yielded cDNA as the sequencing template. Clones were read by immunoSEQ multiplex PCR, and TCRdb kept only the in-frame ones, dropping some. Here the sample spans around 190,000 clones, 45% to 65% being singletons. Sequencing used CD4+ T cells sorted from blood, obtained at week 4, from a patient treated with tofacitinib. The receptors derive from a human donor with alopecia areata.

In this sample, this clone turned up many times. This chain uses TRBV7-9 with TRBJ1-2; D gene unclear. CDR1 and CDR2 from the germline V gene are SEHNR and FQNEAQ (reference sequence). The CDR3 totals 14 residues. V shed 3 bases and J shed 2 bases, with 10 bases lying between them. CDR3: CASSFPTDNYGYTF. The CDR3 DNA is TGTGCCAGCAGCTTTCCTACAGACAACTATGGCTACACCTTC.

This clone was picked up a small number of times. This rearrangement joins TRBV25-1 to TRBJ1-2; D might be TRBD1 (5 bases). Germline CDR1 reads MGHDK; CDR2 reads SYGVNS. The length of the CDR3 is 15 residues. Trimming removed 0 bases at V and 6 bases at J, with 14 bases between. The CDR3 bases are TGTGCCAGCAGTGAATATAAGGGGTTCGCCCATGGCTACACCTTC. Its protein product is CASSEYKGFAHGYTF.

The chain joins TRBV5-4 to TRBJ1-5; D might be TRBD1 (6 bases). Germline V gives CDR1 SGHNT, CDR2 YYREEE (reference sequence). This CDR3 contains 17 residues. V lost 0 bases to trimming and J lost 1 base, with 14 bases between them. CDR3 nucleotide sequence: TGTGCCAGCAGCTTGGATCTGACAGGAATAAGCAATCAGCCCCAGCATTTT. Its translation is CASSLDLTGISNQPQHF.

The chain employs TRBV30 and TRBJ2-7; D uncertain. V lost 5 bases, J lost 6 bases, and 20 bases lay in between. Germline V lookup: CDR1 GTSNPN, CDR2 SVGIG (reference sequence). The CDR3 totals 14 residues. The CDR3 here is CAWAPGSMVREQYF. CDR3 coding DNA: TGTGCCTGGGCCCCCGGTTCCATGGTTCGCGAGCAGTACTTC. The full variable domain, in which reference TRBV30 and TRBJ2-7 provide the parts outside the CDR3, is SQTIHQWPATLVQPVGSPLSLECTVEGTSNPNLYWYRQAAGRGLQLLFYSVGIGQISSEVPQNLSASRPQDRQFILSSKKLLLSDSGFYLCAWAPGSMVREQYFGPGTRLTVT.

V and J are TRBV5-5 and TRBJ2-1; unclear D gene. The CDR3 runs 12 residues. The germline V and J ends were trimmed by 0 bases and 9 bases, with 7 bases remaining between them. Looked up from germline, CDR1 is SGHKS and CDR2 is YYEKEE (reference sequence). The chain's CDR3 is CASSLGIIEQFF. Here the CDR3 DNA reads TGTGCCAGCAGCTTGGGAATTATTGAGCAGTTCTTC.

The gene calls are TRBV9 and TRBJ1-2; 11 nucleotides align to TRBD1. Germline trimming cut 3 bases from V and 0 bases from J; bases unmatched to any gene: 1. CDR1 is SGDLS and CDR2 is YYNGEE in the germline V gene. The CDR3 has 15 amino acids. The CDR3 loop is CASSEGQGANYGYTF. In DNA, the CDR3 is TGTGCCAGCAGCGAGGGACAGGGGGCTAACTATGGCTACACCTTC.

The chain links TRBV29-1 to TRBJ2-7, with D possibly being TRBD1 or TRBD2 (6 bases each). This CDR3 is built from 14 residues. CDR1 is SQVTM, CDR2 ANQGSEA, per germline. Trimming removed 7 bases at V and 3 bases at J, with 19 bases between. The CDR3 DNA reads TGCAGCGCTCGAGGGGACACGGAGGGCTACGAGCAGTACTTC. Protein sequence: CSARGDTEGYEQYF.

The V call is TRBV28, the J call TRBJ1-5; no clear D gene. Trimming took off 3 bases at V and 6 bases at J, with 6 bases between the two ends. CDR1 and CDR2 from the germline V gene are MDHEN and SYDVKM. The CDR3 is 12 amino acids. The CDR3 sequence is CASSFFAQPQHF. The CDR3 DNA reads as TGTGCCAGCAGTTTTTTCGCTCAGCCCCAGCATTTT.

The genes are TRBV7-9 and TRBJ1-4; 9 bases match TRBD1. V gave up 11 bases and J gave up 6 bases; unmatched junction bases: 4. This CDR3 contains 12 residues. Germline CDR1 is SEHNR and CDR2 is FQNEAQ (reference sequence). The CDR3 region has the DNA TGTGCCGGCCGGGACAGGGATGAAAAACTGTTTTTT. This gives the protein CAGRDRDEKLFF.

This clone showed up just a few times. The genes are TRBV29-1 and TRBJ2-7, with a weak D call TRBD1 (6 bases). The germline gives CDR1 SQVTM, CDR2 ANQGSEA. The length of the CDR3 is 13 residues. Trimming cost V 7 bases and J 5 bases, with 18 bases left between them. The CDR3, as DNA: TGCAGCGCTATTAATTACAGGGCTAACGAGCAGTACTTC. It specifies CSAINYRANEQYF.

The J gene is TRBJ2-5, the V gene TRBV25-1; no firm D call. V lost 8 bases to trimming and J lost 4 bases, with 14 bases between them. Germline CDR1 reads MGHDK; CDR2 reads SYGVNS. The CDR3 covers 13 residues. CDR3 in amino acids: CASGHEVGETQYF. CDR3 bases: TGTGCCAGCGGCCACGAAGTGGGAGAGACCCAGTACTTC.

This chain links TRBV18 with TRBJ2-7, with 11 bases aligning to TRBD1. This CDR3 comprises 14 residues. In germline, CDR1 is KGHSH, CDR2 LQKENI. Germline trimming cut 6 bases from V and 2 bases from J; bases unmatched to any gene: 3. CDR3 bases: TGTGCCAGCTCCCTGGGACAGGGGGCCTACGAGCAGTACTTC. As protein: CASSLGQGAYEQYF.

V is TRBV29-1 and J is TRBJ2-5; TRBD2 matches 14 bases. The CDR3 length is 13 residues. CDR1 SQVTM and CDR2 ANQGSEA come from the germline V gene. Unmatched junction bases numbered 3, after V lost 8 bases and J lost 4 bases. Written as DNA, the CDR3 is TGCAGCACCGGACTAGCGGGAGGAGAGACCCAGTACTTC. Amino acids: CSTGLAGGETQYF. The variable domain in full, completed from reference TRBV29-1 and TRBJ2-5, reads SAVISQKPSRDICQRGTSLTIQCQVDSQVTMMFWYRQQPGQSLTLIATANQGSEATYESGFVIDKFPISRPNLTFSTLTVSNMSPEDSSIYLCSTGLAGGETQYFGPGTRLLVL.

The chain recombines TRBV13 with TRBJ1-1, with 7 bases aligning to TRBD1. The V and J ends lost 6 bases and 2 bases, in that order; junction bases with no gene match: 6. The CDR3 sequence is 14 residues long. Germline values: CDR1 PRHDT, CDR2 FYEKMQ (reference sequence). The CDR3 loop reads CASSRDRLNTEAFF. CDR3 DNA sequence: TGTGCCAGCAGTCGGGACAGACTTAACACTGAAGCTTTCTTT.

The chain links TRBV29-1 to TRBJ2-5; D call uncertain. The V end lost 7 bases, the J end lost 5 bases, and 17 bases lay between the germline ends. CDR3 size: 13 residues. From germline, CDR1 is SQVTM and CDR2 ANQGSEA. This CDR3 reads CSAAHSPGETQYF. The CDR3, as DNA: TGCAGCGCGGCACATTCGCCTGGGGAGACCCAGTACTTC.

The chain joins TRBV4-2 to TRBJ2-7; TRBD2 aligns across 13 bases. Per the germline V gene, CDR1 is LGHNA and CDR2 is YNFKEQ. CDR3 length: 15 amino acids. After removal of 4 bases from V and 6 bases from J, the junction contained 6 bases not matched to a gene. The CDR3 spells CASSPQLAGGGEQYF. The CDR3 coding sequence is TGTGCCAGCAGCCCGCAACTAGCGGGAGGGGGCGAGCAGTACTTC.

The chain uses TRBV4-2 and TRBJ2-6; maybe TRBD1 (5 bases). The CDR3 is 17 residues long. V dropped 1 base and J dropped 3 bases, with 13 bases sitting between them. Germline V CDR1 and CDR2: LGHNA, YNFKEQ. The DNA of the CDR3 is TGTGCCAGCAGCCAAGGGCCCCAGGGCTTTGGGGCCAACGTCCTGACTTTC. Protein: CASSQGPQGFGANVLTF.

This rearrangement joins TRBV10-3 to TRBJ2-7, with D tentatively TRBD2 (5 bases). CDR3 size: 14 residues. The ends were cut back, 3 bases at V and 6 bases at J, with 15 bases in the middle. Germline V lookup: CDR1 ENHRY, CDR2 SYGVKD. The CDR3 nucleotides are TGTGCCATCAGTGATCCCAAACTAGGCGCCGAGCAGTACTTC. Its protein product is CAISDPKLGAEQYF.

The chain links TRBV7-2 to TRBJ2-5; 10 nucleotides line up with TRBD2. With 4 bases clipped from V and 4 bases from J, the junction kept 6 bases outside the gene matches. CDR1 is SGHTA and CDR2 is FQGNSA in the germline V gene. The CDR3 runs 15 residues. CDR3 DNA: TGTGCCAGCAGCTCGAGCGGGAGGGCCGCAGAGACCCAGTACTTC. Its translation: CASSSSGRAAETQYF. Based on the CDR3 plus reference TRBV7-2 and TRBJ2-5, the full variable domain is GAGVSQSPSNKVTEKGKDVELRCDPISGHTALYWYRQSLGQGLEFLIYFQGNSAPDKSGLPSDRFSAERTGGSVSTLTIQRTQQEDSAVYLCASSSSGRAAETQYFGPGTRLLVL.

The chain has TRBV29-1 and TRBJ2-6, with 7 bases aligning to TRBD2. The CDR3 length is 16 residues. Germline values: CDR1 SQVTM, CDR2 ANQGSEA. V was pared by 6 bases and J by 0 bases, with 8 bases of the junction left unmatched. CDR3 in amino acids: CSVPPGGSSGANVLTF. In DNA, the CDR3 is TGCAGCGTGCCCCCAGGCGGGAGCTCTGGGGCCAACGTCCTGACTTTC.

The V gene is TRBV6-1, the J gene TRBJ2-5, with D perhaps TRBD1 (5 bases). The CDR3 is 15 amino acids. V lost 2 bases, J lost 1 base, and 11 bases lay in between. The V gene's germline CDR1 is MNHNS and CDR2 SASEGT. The CDR3 DNA follows: TGTGCCAGCAGTGAAAGGGGCAGGATCCAAGAGACCCAGTACTTC. Protein product: CASSERGRIQETQYF.

The V and J genes are TRBV7-7 and TRBJ2-2; 8 nucleotides line up with TRBD2. This CDR3 region has 15 residues. Germline assignment: CDR1 SSHAT and CDR2 FNYEAQ (reference sequence). V lost 6 bases, J lost 5 bases, and 8 bases stayed unmatched. The CDR3 loop reads CASRPAGGLTGELFF. Written as DNA, the CDR3 is TGTGCCAGCAGGCCGGCGGGAGGACTTACCGGGGAGCTGTTTTTT.

This chain joins TRBV7-8 and TRBJ2-5; no clear D gene. Trimming pared 4 bases from V and 5 bases from J, leaving 14 bases between. The germline V gene encodes CDR1 SGHVS and CDR2 FQNEAQ. The CDR3 covers 14 residues. Written as DNA, the CDR3 is TGTGCCAGCAGCTCCGGTGGGGTTGCCGAGACCCAGTACTTC. Its translation is CASSSGGVAETQYF.

The chain carries TRBV2 and TRBJ1-2; D may be TRBD1 (5 bases). Germline loops: CDR1 SNHLY, CDR2 FYNNEI. The V gene lost 2 bases and the J gene lost 4 bases, with 8 bases spanning the gap. CDR3 size: 13 residues. CDR3 nucleotides: TGTGCCAGCAGTGAAAGGGGACCCTATGGCTACACCTTC. This translates into CASSERGPYGYTF.

A few counts support this clone. The chain's CDR3 is CSVKANTEAFF. In nucleotides, the CDR3 is TGCAGCGTCAAGGCGAACACTGAAGCTTTCTTT. V gene TRBV29-1 combines with J gene TRBJ1-1; D is undetermined. Trimming shortened V by 6 bases and J by 1 base, and 6 bases separated the two germline ends. The CDR3 spans 11 residues. Per germline, CDR1 SQVTM and CDR2 ANQGSEA.

To note about this clone: At one boundary the junction diverges from the germline segment, which might be a read error. DNA for the CDR3: TGTGCCAGCGGGGAGAACAGGGGCTCCAACGAGCAGTACTTC. This encodes CASGENRGSNEQYF. This sequence joins TRBV2 and TRBJ2-7; 7 nucleotides match TRBD1. Germline lookup yields CDR1 SNHLY and CDR2 FYNNEI. CDR3 length equals 14 residues.

The CDR3 nucleotides read TGTGCCTGGAGTCCGGGCCAACCAAGGGATACGCAGTATTTT. This gives the protein CAWSPGQPRDTQYF. V is TRBV30 and J is TRBJ2-3; no firm D call. This CDR3 contains 14 residues. The germline V and J ends were trimmed by 2 bases and 6 bases, with 15 bases remaining between them. Germline values: CDR1 GTSNPN, CDR2 SVGIG (reference sequence).

V usage is TRBV6-5 and J usage is TRBJ2-1; TRBD2 agrees at 12 bases. With 5 bases clipped from V and 7 bases from J, the junction kept 6 bases outside the gene matches. Germline V CDR1 and CDR2: MNHEY, SVGAGI. The CDR3 is 15 amino acids. CDR3 residues: CASSATSGRYNEQFF. For the CDR3, the DNA is TGTGCCAGCAGTGCTACTAGCGGGAGGTATAATGAGCAGTTCTTC.

This sequence joins TRBV15 and TRBJ2-5; 9 bases line up with TRBD2. CDR3 length: 16 residues. Germline assignment: CDR1 LNHNV and CDR2 YYDKDF (reference sequence). After removal of 0 bases from V and 5 bases from J, the junction contained 7 bases not matched to a gene. The CDR3 reads CATSREGSGRRETQYF. The CDR3 DNA is TGTGCCACCAGCAGAGAAGGTAGCGGGAGACGGGAGACCCAGTACTTC.